These 5 T cell receptor beta chains originate from one sample sequenced in a study of cytomegalovirus exposure and HLA in healthy donors. Primers included in the PCR were 60 Vbeta and 13 Jbeta primers. Method: immunoSEQ multiplex PCR; TCRdb's copy keeps in-frame clones and lacks some. The sample lists 100,000 to 150,000 clones, around 82% occurring once. The specimen sequenced was PBMCs. These receptor sequences come from a female donor in good health and CMV-seronegative.

This chain joins TRBV6-1 and TRBJ1-5, with 7 nucleotides matching TRBD1. V dropped 4 bases and J dropped 4; count of bases not matched to a gene: 7. The germline gives CDR1 MNHNS, CDR2 SASEGT. The CDR3 totals 15 residues. The DNA of the CDR3 is TGTGCCAGCAGTGGTGAGGACAGGACGAATCAGCCCCAGCATTTT. Its protein is CASSGEDRTNQPQHF.

This clone has just a few counts. The V and J genes are TRBV7-2 and TRBJ1-2, with 7 bases that match TRBD1. CDR1 is SGHTA and CDR2 is FQGNSA in the germline V gene. V gave up 1 base and J gave up 1 base; unmatched junction bases: 9. CDR3 length equals 17 residues. The CDR3 bases are TGTGCCAGCAGCTTAGGACAGGGACTTAGCGTTAACTATGGCTACACCTTC. It specifies CASSLGQGLSVNYGYTF.

The V gene is TRBV6-1, the J gene TRBJ2-7, with a possible D match to TRBD1 (5 bases). The CDR3 has 16 residues. Germline lookup yields CDR1 MNHNS and CDR2 SASEGT. V was cut by 2 bases and J by 2 bases, with 16 bases left in between. CDR3 in DNA: TGTGCCAGCAGTGAAATAAGACAGCCAGCCCCCTACGAGCAGTACTTC. It specifies CASSEIRQPAPYEQYF.

J is TRBJ2-7 and V is TRBV2; D possibly corresponds to TRBD1 (5 bases). V lost 4 bases, J lost 4 bases, and 14 bases lay in between. The germline gives CDR1 SNHLY, CDR2 FYNNEI. This CDR3 has 14 residues. CDR3 bases: TGTGCCAGCAGTGCCGCGATTGGGGCTTACGAGCAGTACTTC. It translates to CASSAAIGAYEQYF. The full variable domain, completed using reference TRBV2 and TRBJ2-7, is EPEVTQTPSHQVTQMGQEVILRCVPISNHLYFYWYRQILGQKVEFLVSFYNNEISEKSEIFDDQFSVERPDGSNFTLKIRSTKLEDSAMYFCASSAAIGAYEQYFGPGTRLTVT.

The rearrangement links TRBV5-1 to TRBJ1-1, with TRBD1 matching over 7 bases. J gave up 5 bases and V 2 bases, and 6 bases lay outside the gene matches. The CDR3 covers 14 residues. Germline-derived CDR1 and CDR2 are SGHRS and YFSETQ. CDR3: CASSFTAQGTEAFF. The CDR3 DNA reads as TGCGCCAGCAGCTTTACAGCACAGGGGACTGAAGCTTTCTTT. The variable domain in full, completed from reference TRBV5-1 and TRBJ1-1, reads KAGVTQTPRYLIKTRGQQVTLSCSPISGHRSVSWYQQTPGQGLQFLFEYFSETQRNKGNFPGRFSGRQFSNSRSEMNVSTLELGDSALYLCASSFTAQGTEAFFGQGTRLTVV.